This TCR beta chain appears in the sequencing data of a study of blood T cell repertoires in COVID-19 (dated by TCRdb to about 2020). Looking at the study overall: Collaborator samples came from the United States, Italy and Spain and covered acute and convalescent phases of COVID-19. Where HLA class I and class II types were available, the types were taken from metadata supplied by the sample provider, not from assay-based typing. The prospective study material was composed of cDNA or gDNA derived from T cells, B-cell-depleted T cells, or PBMCs. A freely available public database, intended as a resource for researchers studying the immune response to SARS-CoV-2, is where the repertoires were released. The samples were drawn from two sources: the first 160 participants of the ongoing ImmuneRACE study, and about 1,300 subjects contributed by 6 global collaborators. Sample metadata almost always included a de-identified subject ID, COVID-19 status, age in years and sex. Subjects who had been exposed to COVID-19, were actively infected with it, or had recovered from it provided the deeply sampled blood TCRbeta repertoires that made up the dataset. The study at large found these results: How much clinical and demographic metadata was included differed by source and by participant, and the metadata was provided uncurated.

Concerning this clone: The target of this receptor is not known. Base qualities are not at hand, and no much larger clone is one base apart.

The immunoSEQ Assay, a bias-controlled multiplex PCR, was used to amplify TCRbeta CDR3 regions from genomic DNA. As for the authors' bioinformatics: Nucleated cell counts per sample were estimated from amplification of reference gene primers within the assay. To quantify the absolute abundance of each unique TCRbeta CDR3 rearrangement, sequence reads were collapsed and filtered. For each sample, productive Simpson clonality was calculated as the square root of Simpson's diversity index across productive rearrangements. Not all clones reach the TCRdb copy of this immuneACCESS table, which keeps in-frame sequences only. Checked studies attribute under half of the gap to unresolved V genes and leave the rest unexplained. That table gives V, J and clone size, and the DNA gave D and trimming. Recorded for this sample are around 470,000 clones; 90% of them occurred a single time. The ten largest clonotypes hold roughly 0.66% of the sample.

Relative to germline, V is 3 bases shorter and J is 7 bases shorter, with 16 bases between their ends. CDR1 is given as SGHDT and CDR2 as YYEEEE, both from the germline V gene. Counted from cysteine to phenylalanine, this CDR3 has 15 amino acids. Only CDR3 DNA is held: 45 bases, read in frame from base 1. In the prospective study, participants were roughly 18 to 95 years old, resided in about two dozen geographic areas of the United States, and were enrolled through a virtual design. To assign participants to cohorts, the prospective study relied on clinical history that participants themselves reported in a screening survey and a study questionnaire. ImmuneRACE Cohort 3 recovered participants were defined by two consecutive negative NP/OP PCR tests, healthcare professional clearance, or symptom resolution. Mobile phlebotomists in the prospective study collected whole blood, serum and a nasopharyngeal or oropharyngeal swab from every participant. Additional blood draws and questionnaires over an approximately two-month period could optionally be provided by prospective study participants. Before DNA extraction, blood samples from the prospective study were shipped at room temperature or frozen.

The receptor comes from a man younger than 35 who had recovered from COVID-19. The rearranged chain carries TRBV5-6 and TRBJ1-4, with no confident D gene call. The sample comprised PBMCs or T cells enriched from blood (not recorded which). CDR3 reads: CASSSTEGGGEKLFF. The nucleotides read TGTGCCAGCAGCTCGACGGAGGGAGGAGGTGAAAAACTGTTTTTT.